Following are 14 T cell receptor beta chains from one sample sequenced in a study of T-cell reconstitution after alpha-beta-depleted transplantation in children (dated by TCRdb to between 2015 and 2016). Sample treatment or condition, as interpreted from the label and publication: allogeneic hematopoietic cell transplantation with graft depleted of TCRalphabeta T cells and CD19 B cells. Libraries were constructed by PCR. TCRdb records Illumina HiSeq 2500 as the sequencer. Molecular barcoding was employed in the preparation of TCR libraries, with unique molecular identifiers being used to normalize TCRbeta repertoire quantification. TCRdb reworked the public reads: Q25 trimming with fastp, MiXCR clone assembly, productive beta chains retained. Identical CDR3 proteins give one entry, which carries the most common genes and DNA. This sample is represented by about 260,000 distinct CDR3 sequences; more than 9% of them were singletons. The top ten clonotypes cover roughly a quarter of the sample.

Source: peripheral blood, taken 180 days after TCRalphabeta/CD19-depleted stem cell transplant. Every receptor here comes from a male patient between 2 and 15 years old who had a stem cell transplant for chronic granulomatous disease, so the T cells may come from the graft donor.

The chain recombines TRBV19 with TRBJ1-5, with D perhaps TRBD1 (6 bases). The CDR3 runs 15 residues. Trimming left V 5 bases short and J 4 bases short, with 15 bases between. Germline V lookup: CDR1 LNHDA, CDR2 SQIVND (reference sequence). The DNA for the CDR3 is TGTGCCAGTAGTGCAGGACAGATCCGAAATCAGCCCCAGCATTTT. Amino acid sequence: CASSAGQIRNQPQHF.

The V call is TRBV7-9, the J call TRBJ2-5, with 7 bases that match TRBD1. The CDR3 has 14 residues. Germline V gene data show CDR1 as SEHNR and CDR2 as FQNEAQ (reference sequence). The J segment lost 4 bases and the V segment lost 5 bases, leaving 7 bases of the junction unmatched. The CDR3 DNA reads TGTGCCAGCAGCCGGGGTACAGGGGCAGAGACCCAGTACTTC. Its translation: CASSRGTGAETQYF.

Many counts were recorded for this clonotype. The CDR3, as DNA: TGCGCCAGCAGCCAAGGGACACCGAATCAGCCCCAGCATTTT. This sequence encodes CASSQGTPNQPQHF. The V call is TRBV5-1, the J call TRBJ1-5; D possibly corresponds to TRBD1 (6 bases). Trimming stripped 4 bases from V and 4 bases from J, with 12 bases between. The CDR3 loop spans 14 amino acids. Germline V lookup: CDR1 SGHRS, CDR2 YFSETQ.

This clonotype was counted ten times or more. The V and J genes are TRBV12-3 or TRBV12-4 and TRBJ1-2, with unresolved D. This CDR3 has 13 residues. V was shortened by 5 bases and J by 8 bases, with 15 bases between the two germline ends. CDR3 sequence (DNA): TGTGCCAGCAGTGATCGGACTTCCCTCGGCTACACCTTC. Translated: CASSDRTSLGYTF.

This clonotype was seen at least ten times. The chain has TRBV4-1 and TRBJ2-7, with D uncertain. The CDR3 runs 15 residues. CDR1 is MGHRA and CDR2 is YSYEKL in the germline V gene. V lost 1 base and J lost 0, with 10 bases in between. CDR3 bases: TGCGCCAGCAGCCAAGTTGCGTCGAGCTCCTACGAGCAGTACTTC. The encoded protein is CASSQVASSSYEQYF.

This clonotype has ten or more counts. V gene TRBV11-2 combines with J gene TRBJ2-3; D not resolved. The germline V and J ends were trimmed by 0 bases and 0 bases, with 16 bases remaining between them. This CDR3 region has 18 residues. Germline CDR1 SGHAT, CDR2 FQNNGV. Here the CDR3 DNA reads TGTGCCAGCAGCTTAGATCTCGGCAGGTTTACTAGCACAGATACGCAGTATTTT. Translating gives CASSLDLGRFTSTDTQYF.

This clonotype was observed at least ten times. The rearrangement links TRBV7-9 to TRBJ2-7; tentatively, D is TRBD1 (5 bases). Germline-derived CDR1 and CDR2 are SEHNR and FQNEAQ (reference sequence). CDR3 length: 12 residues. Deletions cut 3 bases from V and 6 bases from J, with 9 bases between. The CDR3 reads CASSLGQLEQYF. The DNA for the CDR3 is TGTGCCAGCAGCTTGGGGCAGCTCGAGCAGTACTTC. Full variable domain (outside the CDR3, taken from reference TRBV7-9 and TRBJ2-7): DTGVSQNPRHKITKRGQNVTFRCDPISEHNRLYWYRQTLGQGPEFLTYFQNEAQLEKSRLLSDRFSAERPKGSFSTLEIQRTEQGDSAMYLCASSLGQLEQYFGPGTRLTVT.

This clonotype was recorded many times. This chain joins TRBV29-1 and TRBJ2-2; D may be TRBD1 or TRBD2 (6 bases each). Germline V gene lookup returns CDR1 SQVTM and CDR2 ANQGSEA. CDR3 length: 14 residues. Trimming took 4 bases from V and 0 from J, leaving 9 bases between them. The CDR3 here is CSVGGGTNTGELFF. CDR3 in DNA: TGCAGCGTTGGAGGGGGGACGAACACCGGGGAGCTGTTTTTT.

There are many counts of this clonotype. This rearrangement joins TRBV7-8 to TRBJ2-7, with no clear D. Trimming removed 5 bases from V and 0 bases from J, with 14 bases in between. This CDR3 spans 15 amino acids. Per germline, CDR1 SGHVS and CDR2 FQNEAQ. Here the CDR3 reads CASSPVRLSSYEQYF. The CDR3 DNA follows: TGTGCCAGCAGCCCCGTTCGATTGAGCTCCTACGAGCAGTACTTC.

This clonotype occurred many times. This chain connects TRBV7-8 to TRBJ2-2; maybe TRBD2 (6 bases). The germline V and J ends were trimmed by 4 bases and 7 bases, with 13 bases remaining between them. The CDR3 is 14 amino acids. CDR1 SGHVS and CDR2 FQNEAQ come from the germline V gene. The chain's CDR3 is CASSWRSGRGELFF. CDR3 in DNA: TGTGCCAGCAGCTGGAGGAGCGGGCGCGGGGAGCTGTTTTTT.

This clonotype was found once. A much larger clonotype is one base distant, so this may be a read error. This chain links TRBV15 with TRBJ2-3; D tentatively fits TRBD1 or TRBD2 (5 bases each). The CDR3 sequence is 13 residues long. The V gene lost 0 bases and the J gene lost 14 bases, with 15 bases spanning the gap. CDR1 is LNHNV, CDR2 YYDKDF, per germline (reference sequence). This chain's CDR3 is CATSREDHVGTYF. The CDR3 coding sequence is TGTGCCACCAGCAGAGAAGACCACGTGGGGACGTATTTT.

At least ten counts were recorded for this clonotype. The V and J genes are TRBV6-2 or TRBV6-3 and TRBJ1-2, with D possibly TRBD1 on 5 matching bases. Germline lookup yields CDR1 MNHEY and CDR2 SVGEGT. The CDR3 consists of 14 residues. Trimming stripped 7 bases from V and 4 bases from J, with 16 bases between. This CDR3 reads CASIRGQGTYGYTF. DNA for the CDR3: TGTGCCAGCATTAGAGGCCAGGGAACCTATGGCTACACCTTC.

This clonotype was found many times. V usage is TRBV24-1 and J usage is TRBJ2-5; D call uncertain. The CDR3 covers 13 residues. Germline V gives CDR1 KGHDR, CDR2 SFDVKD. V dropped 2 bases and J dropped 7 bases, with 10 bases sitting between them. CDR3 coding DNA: TGTGCCACCAGTGATTCTCAAGTCGGGACCCAGTACTTC. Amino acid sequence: CATSDSQVGTQYF.

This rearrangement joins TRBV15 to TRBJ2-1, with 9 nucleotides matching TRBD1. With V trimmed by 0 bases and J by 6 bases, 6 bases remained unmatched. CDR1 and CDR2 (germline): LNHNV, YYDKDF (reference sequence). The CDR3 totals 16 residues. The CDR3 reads CATSRDETGGFNEQFF. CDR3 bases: TGTGCCACCAGCAGAGATGAGACAGGGGGTTTCAATGAGCAGTTCTTC.